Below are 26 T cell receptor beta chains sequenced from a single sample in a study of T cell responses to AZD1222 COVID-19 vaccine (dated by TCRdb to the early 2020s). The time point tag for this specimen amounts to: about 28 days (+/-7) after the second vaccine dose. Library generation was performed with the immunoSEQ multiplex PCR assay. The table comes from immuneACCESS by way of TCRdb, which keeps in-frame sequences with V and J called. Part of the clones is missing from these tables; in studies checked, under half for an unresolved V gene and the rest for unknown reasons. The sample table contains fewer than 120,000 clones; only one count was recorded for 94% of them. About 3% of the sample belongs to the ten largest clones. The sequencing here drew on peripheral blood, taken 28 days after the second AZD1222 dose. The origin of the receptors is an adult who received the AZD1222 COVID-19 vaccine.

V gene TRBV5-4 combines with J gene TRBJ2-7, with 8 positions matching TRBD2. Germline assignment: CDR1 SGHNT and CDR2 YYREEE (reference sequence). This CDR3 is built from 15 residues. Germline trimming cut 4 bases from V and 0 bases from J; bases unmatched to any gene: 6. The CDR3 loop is CASSRPGLDSYEQYF. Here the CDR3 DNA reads TGTGCCAGCAGCCGACCGGGACTAGACTCCTACGAGCAGTACTTC.

CDR3 region: CASSLGQGEETQYF. DNA for the CDR3: TGCGCCAGCAGCTTGGGACAGGGGGAAGAGACCCAGTACTTC. The rearrangement links TRBV5-1 to TRBJ2-5; 9 positions match TRBD1. Trimming removed 0 bases from V and 3 bases from J; junction bases left unmatched: 0. The CDR3 has 14 residues. Germline V gene data show CDR1 as SGHRS and CDR2 as YFSETQ.

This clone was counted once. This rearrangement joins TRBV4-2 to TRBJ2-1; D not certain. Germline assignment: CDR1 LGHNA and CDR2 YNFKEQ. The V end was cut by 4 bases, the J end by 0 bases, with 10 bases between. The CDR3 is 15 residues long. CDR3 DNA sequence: TGTGCCAGCAGCCCATTACCGGACTCCTACAATGAGCAGTTCTTC. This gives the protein CASSPLPDSYNEQFF.

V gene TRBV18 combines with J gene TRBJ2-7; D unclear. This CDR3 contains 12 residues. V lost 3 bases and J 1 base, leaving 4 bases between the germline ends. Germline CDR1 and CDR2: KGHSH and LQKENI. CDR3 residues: CASSPGSYEQYF. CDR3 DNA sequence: TGTGCCAGCTCACCTGGTTCCTACGAGCAGTACTTC.

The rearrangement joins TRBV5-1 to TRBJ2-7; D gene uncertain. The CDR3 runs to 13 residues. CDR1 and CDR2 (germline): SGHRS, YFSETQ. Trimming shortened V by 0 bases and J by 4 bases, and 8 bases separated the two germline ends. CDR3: CASSLDAPYEQYF. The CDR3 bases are TGCGCCAGCAGCTTGGATGCCCCGTACGAGCAGTACTTC.

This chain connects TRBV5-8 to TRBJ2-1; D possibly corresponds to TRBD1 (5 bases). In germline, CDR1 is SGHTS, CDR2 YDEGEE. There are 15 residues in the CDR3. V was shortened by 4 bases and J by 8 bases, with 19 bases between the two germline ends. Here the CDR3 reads CASSHRLDRGDEQFF. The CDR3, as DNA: TGTGCCAGCAGCCACAGGCTAGATAGAGGCGATGAGCAGTTCTTC.

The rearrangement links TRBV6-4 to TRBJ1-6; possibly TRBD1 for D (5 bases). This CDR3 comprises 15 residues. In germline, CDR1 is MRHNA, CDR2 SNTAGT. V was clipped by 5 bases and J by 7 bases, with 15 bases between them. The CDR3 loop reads CASSPNDRANSPLHF. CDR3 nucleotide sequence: TGTGCCAGCAGTCCCAACGACAGAGCGAATTCACCCCTCCACTTT.

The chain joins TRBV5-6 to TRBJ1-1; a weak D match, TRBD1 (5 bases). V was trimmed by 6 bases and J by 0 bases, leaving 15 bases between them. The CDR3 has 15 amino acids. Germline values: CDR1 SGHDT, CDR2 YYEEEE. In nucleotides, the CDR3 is TGTGCCAGCACCTTCCAACGGGGCTTGAACACTGAAGCTTTCTTT. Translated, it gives CASTFQRGLNTEAFF.

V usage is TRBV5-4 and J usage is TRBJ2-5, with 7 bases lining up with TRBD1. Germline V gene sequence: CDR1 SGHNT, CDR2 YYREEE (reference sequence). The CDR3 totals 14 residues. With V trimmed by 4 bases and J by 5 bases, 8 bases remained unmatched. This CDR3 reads CASSNPQGEETQYF. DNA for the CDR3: TGTGCCAGCAGCAATCCCCAGGGGGAGGAGACCCAGTACTTC. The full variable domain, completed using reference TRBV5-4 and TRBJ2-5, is ETGVTQSPTHLIKTRGQQVTLRCSSQSGHNTVSWYQQALGQGPQFIFQYYREEENGRGNFPPRFSGLQFPNYSSELNVNALELDDSALYLCASSNPQGEETQYFGPGTRLLVL.

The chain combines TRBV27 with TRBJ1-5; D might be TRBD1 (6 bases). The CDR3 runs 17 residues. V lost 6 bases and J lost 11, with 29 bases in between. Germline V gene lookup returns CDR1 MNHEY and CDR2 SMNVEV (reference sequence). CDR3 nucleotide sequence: TGTGCCAGCAGCACTGTGGGCGGAATCAAGGGGGGTAGAGCCCAGCATTTT. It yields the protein CASSTVGGIKGGRAQHF.

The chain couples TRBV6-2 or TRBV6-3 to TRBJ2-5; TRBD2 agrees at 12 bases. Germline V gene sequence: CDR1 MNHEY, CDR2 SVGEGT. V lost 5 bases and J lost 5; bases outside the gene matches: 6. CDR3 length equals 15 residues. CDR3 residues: CASSPQGLAGETQYF. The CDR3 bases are TGTGCCAGCAGTCCCCAAGGACTAGCGGGGGAGACCCAGTACTTC.

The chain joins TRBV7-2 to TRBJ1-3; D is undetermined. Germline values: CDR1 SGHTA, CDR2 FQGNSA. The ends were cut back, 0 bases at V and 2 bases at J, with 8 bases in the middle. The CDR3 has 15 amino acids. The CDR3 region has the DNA TGTGCCAGCAGCTTAGCATGGGGTACTGGAAACACCATATATTTT. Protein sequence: CASSLAWGTGNTIYF.

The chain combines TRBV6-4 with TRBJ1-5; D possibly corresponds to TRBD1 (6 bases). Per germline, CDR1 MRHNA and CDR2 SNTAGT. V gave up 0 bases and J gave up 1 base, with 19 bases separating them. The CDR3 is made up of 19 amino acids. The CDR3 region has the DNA TGTGCCAGCAGTGACTCGACGGTGCAAGGGACAAGGAGCAATCAGCCCCAGCATTTT. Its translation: CASSDSTVQGTRSNQPQHF.

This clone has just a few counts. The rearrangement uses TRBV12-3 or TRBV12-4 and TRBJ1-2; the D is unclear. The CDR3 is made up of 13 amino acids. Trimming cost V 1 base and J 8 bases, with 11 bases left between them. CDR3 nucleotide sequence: TGTGCCAGCAGTTTAGGGGGTATGCGAGGCTACACCTTC. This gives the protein CASSLGGMRGYTF.

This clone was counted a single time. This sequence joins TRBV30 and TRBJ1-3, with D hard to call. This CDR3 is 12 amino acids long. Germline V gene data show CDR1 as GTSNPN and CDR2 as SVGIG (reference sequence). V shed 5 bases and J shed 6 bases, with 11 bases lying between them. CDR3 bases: TGTGCCTGGCAATTCGATAAAAACACCATATATTTT. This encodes CAWQFDKNTIYF.

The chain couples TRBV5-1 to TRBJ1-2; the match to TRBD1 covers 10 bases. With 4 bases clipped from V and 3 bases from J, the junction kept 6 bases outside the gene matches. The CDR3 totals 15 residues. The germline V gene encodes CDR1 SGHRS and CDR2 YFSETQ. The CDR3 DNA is TGCGCCAGCAGCCCCGGGACAGGGGATGACTATGGCTACACCTTC. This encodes CASSPGTGDDYGYTF.

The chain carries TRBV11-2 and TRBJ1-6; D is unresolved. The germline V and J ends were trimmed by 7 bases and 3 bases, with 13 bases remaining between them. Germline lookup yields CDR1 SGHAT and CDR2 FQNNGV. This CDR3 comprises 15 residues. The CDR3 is CASTSREGYNSPLHF. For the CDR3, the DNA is TGTGCCAGCACCTCTAGGGAGGGCTATAATTCACCCCTCCACTTT.

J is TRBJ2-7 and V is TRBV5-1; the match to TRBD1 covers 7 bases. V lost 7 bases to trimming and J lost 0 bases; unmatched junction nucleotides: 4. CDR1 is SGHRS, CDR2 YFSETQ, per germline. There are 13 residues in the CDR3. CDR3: CASAQGDSYEQYF. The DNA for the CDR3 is TGCGCCAGCGCTCAGGGGGACTCCTACGAGCAGTACTTC.

The CDR3 protein is CASSQDRADTEAFF. CDR3 DNA sequence: TGCGCCAGCAGCCAAGATCGGGCCGACACTGAAGCTTTCTTT. V and J are TRBV4-1 and TRBJ1-1, with D unclear. Trimming stripped 0 bases from V and 3 bases from J, with 8 bases between. Germline CDR1 and CDR2: MGHRA and YSYEKL. The CDR3 spans 14 residues.

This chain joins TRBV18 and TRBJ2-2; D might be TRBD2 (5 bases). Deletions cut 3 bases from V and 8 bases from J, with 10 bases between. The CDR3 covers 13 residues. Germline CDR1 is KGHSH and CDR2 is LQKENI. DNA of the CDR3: TGTGCCAGCTCACCGGGAGCCGTGGGGGAGCTGTTTTTT. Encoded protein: CASSPGAVGELFF. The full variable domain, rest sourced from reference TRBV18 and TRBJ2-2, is NAGVMQNPRHLVRRRGQEARLRCSPMKGHSHVYWYRQLPEEGLKFMVYLQKENIIDESGMPKERFSAEFPKEGPSILRIQQVVRGDSAAYFCASSPGAVGELFFGEGSRLTVL.

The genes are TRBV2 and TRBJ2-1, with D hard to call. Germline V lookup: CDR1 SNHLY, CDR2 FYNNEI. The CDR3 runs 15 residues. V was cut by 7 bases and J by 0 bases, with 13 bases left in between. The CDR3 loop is CASTRGTNSYNEQFF. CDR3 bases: TGTGCCAGCACACGTGGAACCAACTCCTACAATGAGCAGTTCTTC. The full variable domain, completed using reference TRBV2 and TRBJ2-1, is EPEVTQTPSHQVTQMGQEVILRCVPISNHLYFYWYRQILGQKVEFLVSFYNNEISEKSEIFDDQFSVERPDGSNFTLKIRSTKLEDSAMYFCASTRGTNSYNEQFFGPGTRLTVL.

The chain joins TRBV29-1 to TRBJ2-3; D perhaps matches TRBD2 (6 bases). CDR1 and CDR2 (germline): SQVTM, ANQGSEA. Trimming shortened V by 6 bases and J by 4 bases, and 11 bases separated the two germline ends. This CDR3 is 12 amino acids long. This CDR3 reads CSVRLAPDTQYF. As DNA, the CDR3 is TGCAGCGTAAGGCTAGCGCCAGATACGCAGTATTTT.

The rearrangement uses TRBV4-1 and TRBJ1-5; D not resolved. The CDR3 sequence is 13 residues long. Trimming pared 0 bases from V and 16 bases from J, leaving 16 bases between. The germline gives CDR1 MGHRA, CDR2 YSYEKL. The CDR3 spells CASSQDSSGRCHF. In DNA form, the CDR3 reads TGCGCCAGCAGCCAAGACTCATCGGGTAGGTGCCATTTT.

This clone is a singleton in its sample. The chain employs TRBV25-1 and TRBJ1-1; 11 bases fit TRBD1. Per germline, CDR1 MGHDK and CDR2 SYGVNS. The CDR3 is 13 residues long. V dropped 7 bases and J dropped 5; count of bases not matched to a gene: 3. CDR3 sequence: CASIGQGATEAFF. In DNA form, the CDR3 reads TGTGCCAGCATCGGACAGGGGGCAACTGAAGCTTTCTTT.

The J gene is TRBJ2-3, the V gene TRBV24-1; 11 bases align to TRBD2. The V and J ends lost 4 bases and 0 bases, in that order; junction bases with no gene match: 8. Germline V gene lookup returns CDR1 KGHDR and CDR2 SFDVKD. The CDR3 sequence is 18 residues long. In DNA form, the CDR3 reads TGTGCCACCAGTGAGTCTAGCGGGGGGCTCTCTAGCACAGATACGCAGTATTTT. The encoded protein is CATSESSGGLSSTDTQYF.

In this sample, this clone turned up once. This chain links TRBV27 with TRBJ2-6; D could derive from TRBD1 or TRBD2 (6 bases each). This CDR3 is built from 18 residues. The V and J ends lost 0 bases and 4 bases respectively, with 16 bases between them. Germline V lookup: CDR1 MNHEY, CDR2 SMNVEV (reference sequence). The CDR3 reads CASSLSIPGALGANVLTF. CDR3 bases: TGTGCCAGCAGTTTATCGATTCCGGGGGCGCTCGGGGCCAACGTCCTGACTTTC.